The 29 T cell receptor beta chains below were found in one sample sequenced in a study of blood T cell repertoires in COVID-19 (TCRdb year 2020). Library preparation was by the immunoSEQ multiplex PCR assay. Entries here come from immuneACCESS through TCRdb and include only in-frame sequences with V and J called. Some clones fail to appear in such tables; in the studies checked, an unresolved V gene covers under half of the shortfall, and the cause of the remainder is unknown. The sample table contains around 200,000 clones; only one count was recorded for roughly 84% of them. About 2.7% of the sample belongs to the ten largest clones. Material for sequencing was peripheral blood. The receptors were sampled from a human donor with acute or convalescent COVID-19. The donor label of this sample is uncertain.

This clone has more than one count but fewer than ten. The chain joins TRBV5-1 to TRBJ2-7; 10 bases agree with TRBD2. The CDR3 is made up of 15 amino acids. The V gene end was trimmed by 4 bases and the J gene end by 3 bases; junction bases not matched to a gene: 7. Per germline, CDR1 SGHRS and CDR2 YFSETQ. CDR3 loop: CASSPVTSGDYEQYF. Written as DNA, the CDR3 is TGCGCCAGCAGCCCCGTAACTAGCGGGGACTACGAGCAGTACTTC.

The chain joins TRBV7-2 to TRBJ2-1, with 12 nucleotides matching TRBD2. V lost 4 bases to trimming and J lost 9 bases; unmatched junction nucleotides: 4. The germline V gene encodes CDR1 SGHTA and CDR2 FQGNSA. The CDR3 totals 14 residues. The CDR3 here is CASSWGLAGGEQFF. CDR3 sequence (DNA): TGTGCCAGCAGCTGGGGACTAGCGGGCGGTGAGCAGTTCTTC. The full variable domain, rest sourced from reference TRBV7-2 and TRBJ2-1, is GAGVSQSPSNKVTEKGKDVELRCDPISGHTALYWYRQSLGQGLEFLIYFQGNSAPDKSGLPSDRFSAERTGGSVSTLTIQRTQQEDSAVYLCASSWGLAGGEQFFGPGTRLTVL.

The chain is built from TRBV11-3 and TRBJ2-1, with TRBD2 identical over 8 bases. V shed 1 base and J 7 bases; nucleotides not matched to a gene: 9. CDR1 is SGHNT and CDR2 is YENEEA in the germline V gene. This CDR3 region has 16 residues. The CDR3 nucleotides are TGTGCCAGCAGCTTAGGACGGGGGGGCTCTGTGAATGAGCAGTTCTTC. This gives the protein CASSLGRGGSVNEQFF.

In regard to this clone: Other DNA sequences of this sample code for an identical CDR3. This chain uses TRBV2 with TRBJ1-1; 10 positions match TRBD1. The junction had 6 bases not matched to a gene; V was cut back by 6 bases and J by 5 bases. CDR3 length: 14 amino acids. Germline CDR1 and CDR2: SNHLY and FYNNEI. In DNA form, the CDR3 reads TGTGCCAGCAGCCGACAGGGGGCGAGAACTGAAGCTTTCTTT. Amino acid sequence: CASSRQGARTEAFF.

The V and J genes are TRBV9 and TRBJ2-1; 9 bases match TRBD2. This CDR3 has 16 amino acids. Trimming at V came to 4 bases and at J to 8 bases, leaving 13 bases not matched to a gene. From germline, CDR1 is SGDLS and CDR2 YYNGEE. As DNA, the CDR3 is TGTGCCAGCAGCACCCAACCGGGACTAGCTATAGATGAGCAGTTCTTC. Translating it yields CASSTQPGLAIDEQFF.

A note on this clone: A read error may produce the germline difference seen at one junction end. The V gene is TRBV7-7, the J gene TRBJ2-5; 7 positions match TRBD2. This CDR3 is 15 amino acids long. In germline, CDR1 is SSHAT, CDR2 FNYEAQ (reference sequence). CDR3: CASSSSGTGEGTQYF. The CDR3 coding sequence is TGTGCTAGCAGTTCCTCCGGGACTGGGGAGGGGACCCAGTACTTC.

The gene calls are TRBV3-1 (or the pseudogene TRBV3-2) and TRBJ1-1; 9 bases match TRBD1. V trimming: 7 bases; J trimming: 0 bases; junction bases outside the gene matches: 12. There are 17 residues in the CDR3. Germline V gives CDR1 LGHDT, CDR2 YNNKEL (reference sequence). CDR3 protein: CASIKEGTGSMNTEAFF. CDR3 bases: TGTGCCAGCATCAAAGAGGGGACAGGGTCGATGAACACTGAAGCTTTCTTT.

This clone was recorded once. The chain is built from TRBV28 and TRBJ2-7; D remains ambiguous. This CDR3 spans 12 amino acids. The ends were cut back, 7 bases at V and 6 bases at J, with 13 bases in the middle. Germline V gives CDR1 MDHEN, CDR2 SYDVKM. The CDR3 loop is CASTTPPSEQYF. DNA for the CDR3: TGTGCCAGCACTACCCCCCCATCCGAGCAGTACTTC.

V is TRBV28 and J is TRBJ1-3, with D possibly being TRBD1 (5 bases). The CDR3 is made up of 14 amino acids. Trimming stripped 7 bases from V and 9 bases from J, with 19 bases between. Per the germline V gene, CDR1 is MDHEN and CDR2 is SYDVKM. Here the CDR3 reads CASTVALDIATIYF. In nucleotides, the CDR3 is TGTGCCAGCACCGTCGCCCTGGACATCGCCACCATATATTTT.

Turning to this clone: The sample contains more than one DNA sequence encoding this CDR3. The chain recombines TRBV2 with TRBJ1-5; D gene unclear. Germline V gene lookup returns CDR1 SNHLY and CDR2 FYNNEI. Trimming took off 3 bases at V and 3 bases at J, with 6 bases between the two ends. This CDR3 comprises 13 residues. The CDR3 sequence is CASSDRYNQPQHF. CDR3 coding DNA: TGTGCCAGCAGTGACCGGTACAATCAGCCCCAGCATTTT.

The chain carries TRBV12-2 and TRBJ2-7; the table's D call of TRBD1 was not tested on the DNA. TRBV12-2 is a recognized pseudogene. The CDR3 runs 16 residues. Written as DNA, the CDR3 is TGTGCAAGTCGCTTAGAGTCGGGCCAGGGCGCTGGCGAGCAGTACTTC. Translated: CASRLESGQGAGEQYF.

Points on this clone: Germline is not matched at one junction end, which may reflect a read error. The rearrangement links TRBV5-1 to TRBJ2-7; a weak D match, TRBD1 (5 bases). Germline values: CDR1 SGHRS, CDR2 YFSETQ. The CDR3 has 15 amino acids. The CDR3 nucleotides read TGCGCCAGCAGCATTGATTTAAGGGGCTCCTACGGGCAGTACTTC. Translation: CASSIDLRGSYGQYF.

The chain is built from TRBV5-1 and TRBJ1-5; a weak D match, TRBD1 (5 bases). The V end lost 0 bases, the J end lost 10 bases, and 14 bases lay between the germline ends. The CDR3 contains 14 residues. Germline lookup yields CDR1 SGHRS and CDR2 YFSETQ. CDR3 protein: CASSLEGGASPQHF. Here the CDR3 DNA reads TGCGCCAGCAGCTTGGAGGGAGGGGCCTCCCCCCAGCATTTT.

The genes are TRBV5-5 and TRBJ1-2; possibly TRBD1 for D (5 bases). The CDR3 loop spans 15 amino acids. Per germline, CDR1 SGHKS and CDR2 YYEKEE (reference sequence). The ends were cut back, 0 bases at V and 5 bases at J, with 14 bases in the middle. In DNA, the CDR3 is TGTGCCAGCAGCTTGGGTTCCAGGGTGGAATATGGCTACACCTTC. Its protein product is CASSLGSRVEYGYTF.

This chain joins TRBV5-1 and TRBJ2-3; D may be TRBD2 (6 bases). The V gene's germline CDR1 is SGHRS and CDR2 YFSETQ. The CDR3 has 15 residues. With 4 bases removed from V and 2 bases from J, the gap between germline ends came to 14 bases. CDR3 in DNA: TGCGCCAGCAGCGGCCCGGGACTTTTCACAGATACGCAGTATTTT. Residues: CASSGPGLFTDTQYF.

The V and J genes are TRBV5-6 and TRBJ2-7; D may be TRBD1 (6 bases). Trimming removed 4 bases from V and 2 bases from J, with 16 bases in between. There are 15 residues in the CDR3. Germline V gene sequence: CDR1 SGHDT, CDR2 YYEEEE. CDR3 region: CASSEQGRPTYEQYF. The CDR3 DNA follows: TGTGCCAGCAGCGAACAGGGACGGCCTACCTACGAGCAGTACTTC.

The gene calls are TRBV2 and TRBJ2-1; weak D call: TRBD1 (7 bases). V was cut by 9 bases and J by 3 bases, with 18 bases left in between. The CDR3 consists of 15 residues. Germline assignment: CDR1 SNHLY and CDR2 FYNNEI. The CDR3 here is CARRSRGRNYNEQFF. The CDR3 DNA is TGTGCCAGAAGGTCCAGGGGGAGGAACTACAATGAGCAGTTCTTC.

The rearrangement links TRBV2 to TRBJ2-1, with D perhaps TRBD2 (5 bases). This CDR3 is 13 amino acids long. Germline-derived CDR1 and CDR2 are SNHLY and FYNNEI. The V end lost 4 bases, the J end lost 10 bases, and 14 bases lay between the germline ends. CDR3 coding DNA: TGTGCCAGCAGTGGTGGACTTTATGAGGAGCAGTTCTTC. Encoded protein: CASSGGLYEEQFF. Using reference TRBV2 and TRBJ2-1 for the parts outside the CDR3, the full variable domain is EPEVTQTPSHQVTQMGQEVILRCVPISNHLYFYWYRQILGQKVEFLVSFYNNEISEKSEIFDDQFSVERPDGSNFTLKIRSTKLEDSAMYFCASSGGLYEEQFFGPGTRLTVL.

The chain joins TRBV9 to TRBJ2-1; maybe TRBD1 (6 bases). Germline CDR1 SGDLS, CDR2 YYNGEE. Between the trimmed V and J ends, which lost 4 bases and 2 bases, there was a span of 10 bases. The CDR3 length is 14 residues. CDR3 DNA: TGTGCCAGCAGCAAACGGACAGCCTACAATGAGCAGTTCTTC. Amino acid sequence: CASSKRTAYNEQFF.

This rearrangement joins TRBV19 to TRBJ2-7; D is possibly TRBD2 (6 bases). V shed 7 bases and J shed 1 base, with 14 bases lying between them. This CDR3 contains 14 residues. Germline V gene lookup returns CDR1 LNHDA and CDR2 SQIVND (reference sequence). In DNA form, the CDR3 reads TGTGCCAGTACCCCGCGGGGCCTATCCTACGAGCAGTACTTC. Translating it yields CASTPRGLSYEQYF.

V and J are TRBV5-1 and TRBJ1-1, with D perhaps TRBD1 (5 bases). This CDR3 has 15 amino acids. Germline-derived CDR1 and CDR2 are SGHRS and YFSETQ. V was pared by 3 bases and J by 5 bases, with 17 bases between. CDR3 DNA sequence: TGCGCCAGCAGCTCCCTGGTCCAGGGCCCTACTGAAGCTTTCTTT. It yields the protein CASSSLVQGPTEAFF.

This clone has just a few counts. The rearrangement uses TRBV28 and TRBJ2-7; TRBD1 aligns across 8 bases. The germline V gene has CDR1 MDHEN and CDR2 SYDVKM. V lost 6 bases to trimming and J lost 4 bases; unmatched junction nucleotides: 17. The CDR3 spans 17 residues. This CDR3 reads CASSSRATGTGTYEQYF. CDR3 nucleotides: TGTGCCAGCAGCTCTCGGGCTACCGGGACAGGAACATACGAGCAGTACTTC.

This clone was picked up one time. This sequence joins TRBV6-5 and TRBJ1-3, with 11 bases fitting TRBD1. Per germline, CDR1 MNHEY and CDR2 SVGAGI. This CDR3 is built from 13 residues. J lost 8 bases, V lost 4 bases, and 1 base had no gene match. CDR3 sequence (DNA): TGTGCCAGCAGTTGGACAGGGGGCGACACCATATATTTT. The encoded protein is CASSWTGGDTIYF.

The CDR3 nucleotides read TGCGCCAGCAGCTTGGGGGCAGGCCAACTTGAGAAAGCTTTCTTT. Translating it yields CASSLGAGQLEKAFF. The V and J genes are TRBV5-1 and TRBJ1-1; no clear D gene. The germline V gene has CDR1 SGHRS and CDR2 YFSETQ. CDR3 length: 15 amino acids. Trimming shortened V by 0 bases and J by 9 bases, and 18 bases separated the two germline ends.

The chain joins TRBV3-1 (or the pseudogene TRBV3-2) to TRBJ2-5; D unclear. CDR1 and CDR2 from the germline V gene are LGHDT and YNNKEL (reference sequence). The CDR3 contains 16 residues. V lost 0 bases and J 1 base, leaving 12 bases between the germline ends. In DNA form, the CDR3 reads TGTGCCAGCAGCCAAGATCTTGCGGTTAGCCAAGAGACCCAGTACTTC. Translated, it gives CASSQDLAVSQETQYF.

The chain recombines TRBV3-1 (or the pseudogene TRBV3-2) with TRBJ2-7, with 7 bases that match TRBD2. CDR3 length: 15 amino acids. The V gene end was trimmed by 1 base and the J gene end by 6 bases; junction bases not matched to a gene: 9. CDR1 and CDR2 from the germline V gene are LGHDT and YNNKEL (reference sequence). The CDR3 reads CASSQGWQGGSEQYF. DNA of the CDR3: TGTGCCAGCAGCCAAGGCTGGCAGGGCGGGAGCGAGCAGTACTTC.

The J gene is TRBJ1-3, the V gene TRBV28, with 10 bases matching TRBD1. CDR3 size: 15 residues. The J segment lost 4 bases and the V segment lost 5 bases, leaving 5 bases of the junction unmatched. Per germline, CDR1 MDHEN and CDR2 SYDVKM. The chain's CDR3 is CASSRQGAEGNTIYF. The DNA for the CDR3 is TGTGCCAGCAGTCGACAGGGGGCGGAAGGAAACACCATATATTTT.

This clone has only one observation. The V and J genes are TRBV11-2 and TRBJ2-7; 7 bases map to TRBD2. Germline CDR1 reads SGHAT; CDR2 reads FQNNGV. There are 15 residues in the CDR3. Trimming cost V 2 bases and J 6 bases; bases outside gene matches: 10. The DNA of the CDR3 is TGTGCCAGCAGCTTAAAGACTAGCAGTGGGTTCGAGCAGTACTTC. This sequence encodes CASSLKTSSGFEQYF. Full variable domain (missing parts from reference TRBV11-2 and TRBJ2-7): EAGVAQSPRYKIIEKRQSVAFWCNPISGHATLYWYQQILGQGPKLLIQFQNNGVVDDSQLPKDRFSAERLKGVDSTLKIQPAKLEDSAVYLCASSLKTSSGFEQYFGPGTRLTVT.

The V call is TRBV14, the J call TRBJ2-1; 10 bases are shared with TRBD2. This CDR3 is built from 17 residues. V was pared by 2 bases and J by 7 bases, with 11 bases of the junction left unmatched. Germline V gene lookup returns CDR1 SGHDN and CDR2 FVKESK. This chain's CDR3 is CASSQRTSGLLGNEQFF. CDR3 coding DNA: TGTGCCAGCAGCCAAAGGACTAGCGGACTTCTGGGGAATGAGCAGTTCTTC. Using reference TRBV14 and TRBJ2-1 for the parts outside the CDR3, the full variable domain is EAGVTQFPSHSVIEKGQTVTLRCDPISGHDNLYWYRRVMGKEIKFLLHFVKESKQDESGMPNNRFLAERTGGTYSTLKVQPAELEDSGVYFCASSQRTSGLLGNEQFFGPGTRLTVL.